A single sample is the source of the 14 T cell receptor beta chains below, sequenced in a study of B cell selection in AIRE deficiency. Method: immunoSEQ multiplex PCR; TCRdb's copy keeps in-frame clones and lacks some. The sample lists tens of thousands of clones; approximately 91% were seen once. The regulatory T cell sort gate was CD4+CD25hiCD127low/negative. The source material was CD4+CD25+ Tregs sorted from PBMCs. These receptors were taken from a human donor in good health.

This chain joins TRBV7-6 and TRBJ2-3; D may be TRBD2 (7 bases). The germline V gene has CDR1 SGHVS and CDR2 FNYEAQ. Trimming stripped 2 bases from V and 6 bases from J, with 18 bases between. The CDR3 consists of 16 residues. The CDR3 nucleotides are TGTGCCAGCAGCTTAAGGCGGGGGCGCGACATGGATACGCAGTATTTT. Its translation: CASSLRRGRDMDTQYF.

J is TRBJ2-1 and V is TRBV5-4; 7 positions agree with TRBD2. The CDR3 is made up of 14 amino acids. V was clipped by 7 bases and J by 8 bases; unmatched bases: 12. Germline V lookup: CDR1 SGHNT, CDR2 YYREEE (reference sequence). CDR3 nucleotides: TGTGCCAGCGGGATAATGGGGGGGAGAGATGAGCAGTTCTTC. Encoded protein: CASGIMGGRDEQFF.

The rearrangement joins TRBV7-9 to TRBJ2-3; D possibly corresponds to TRBD2 (6 bases). The CDR3 spans 14 residues. V lost 3 bases and J 6 bases, leaving 13 bases between the germline ends. Per the germline V gene, CDR1 is SEHNR and CDR2 is FQNEAQ (reference sequence). This CDR3 is CASSLSGYTDTQYF. In nucleotides, the CDR3 is TGTGCCAGCAGCTTGAGCGGGTACACCGATACGCAGTATTTT.

The rearrangement links TRBV6-4 to TRBJ1-6; D is uncertain. V lost 4 bases to trimming and J lost 5 bases, with 6 bases between them. Germline loops: CDR1 MRHNA, CDR2 SNTAGT. The CDR3 runs to 13 residues. In DNA form, the CDR3 reads TGTGCCAGCAGTGGCGATAATAATTCACCCCTCCACTTT. Protein: CASSGDNNSPLHF.

The chain combines TRBV27 with TRBJ2-6, with TRBD2 identical over 7 bases. CDR1 and CDR2 from the germline V gene are MNHEY and SMNVEV (reference sequence). The CDR3 spans 16 residues. Germline trimming cut 6 bases from V and 2 bases from J; bases unmatched to any gene: 7. CDR3: CASRARGLPGANVLTF. As DNA, the CDR3 is TGTGCCAGCAGAGCTAGGGGACTACCTGGGGCCAACGTCCTGACTTTC.

Details on this clone: One end of the junction is discordant with germline, which a read error may explain. J is TRBJ2-5 and V is TRBV30; 8 bases map to TRBD2. Germline V lookup: CDR1 GTSNPN, CDR2 SVGIG (reference sequence). This CDR3 spans 16 amino acids. CDR3 sequence: CARRSVRGRRRETQYF. The CDR3 region has the DNA TGTGCCAGGAGGTCTGTGCGCGGGAGGCGTAGGGAGACCCAGTACTTC. Complete variable domain (other parts from reference TRBV30 and TRBJ2-5): SQTIHQWPATLVQPVGSPLSLECTVEGTSNPNLYWYRQAAGRGLQLLFYSVGIGQISSEVPQNLSASRPQDRQFILSSKKLLLSDSGFYLCARRSVRGRRRETQYFGPGTRLLVL.

This clone was seen once. The rearrangement joins TRBV5-1 to TRBJ2-5; possible D gene TRBD2, 6 bases. This CDR3 is built from 15 residues. From germline, CDR1 is SGHRS and CDR2 YFSETQ. V lost 0 bases, J lost 0 bases, and 9 bases lay in between. This CDR3 is CASSLGAGNQETQYF. CDR3 DNA sequence: TGCGCCAGCAGCTTGGGTGCGGGGAACCAAGAGACCCAGTACTTC.

J is TRBJ2-3 and V is TRBV5-5; D gene unclear. The CDR3 totals 15 residues. V lost 0 bases and J 5 bases, leaving 13 bases between the germline ends. From germline, CDR1 is SGHKS and CDR2 YYEKEE (reference sequence). For the CDR3, the DNA is TGTGCCAGCAGCTTGGGGGTGTCAGCTGGAGATACGCAGTATTTT. Its protein product is CASSLGVSAGDTQYF.

This clone was detected only once. This chain uses TRBV28 with TRBJ1-2; TRBD1 is a possible D gene (6 bases). CDR1 is MDHEN, CDR2 SYDVKM, per germline. The CDR3 length is 12 residues. V was trimmed by 5 bases and J by 4 bases, leaving 8 bases between them. In DNA form, the CDR3 reads TGTGCCAGCAGTGCGGACAGCTATGGCTACACCTTC. Translated: CASSADSYGYTF.

The V gene is TRBV5-6, the J gene TRBJ1-2; D remains unclear. The CDR3 extends over 14 amino acids. The V gene lost 4 bases and the J gene lost 8 bases, with 18 bases spanning the gap. Germline CDR1 is SGHDT and CDR2 is YYEEEE. As DNA, the CDR3 is TGTGCCAGCAGCGGGGTCACCTCCCTAAGGGGCTACACCTTC. Translating gives CASSGVTSLRGYTF. The variable domain in full, completed from reference TRBV5-6 and TRBJ1-2, reads DAGVTQSPTHLIKTRGQQVTLRCSPKSGHDTVSWYQQALGQGPQFIFQYYEEEERQRGNFPDRFSGHQFPNYSSELNVNALLLGDSALYLCASSGVTSLRGYTFGSGTRLTVV.

The CDR3 DNA is TGTGCCAGCAGCTCAGGGACACACTCTGGAAACACCATATATTTT. Amino acids: CASSSGTHSGNTIYF. The genes are TRBV7-9 and TRBJ1-3; possible D gene TRBD1, 6 bases. V lost 4 bases and J 0 bases, leaving 10 bases between the germline ends. The CDR3 loop spans 15 amino acids. Per the germline V gene, CDR1 is SEHNR and CDR2 is FQNEAQ (reference sequence).

The V call is TRBV7-9, the J call TRBJ2-7; TRBD1 might be the D (6 bases). Germline assignment: CDR1 SEHNR and CDR2 FQNEAQ (reference sequence). Between the trimmed V and J ends, which lost 5 bases and 3 bases, there was a span of 14 bases. The CDR3 length is 14 residues. Here the CDR3 reads CASSAGRQVYEQYF. CDR3 bases: TGTGCCAGCAGCGCAGGGAGACAGGTCTACGAGCAGTACTTC.

J is TRBJ1-3 and V is TRBV5-1; TRBD1 might be the D (5 bases). Germline V gives CDR1 SGHRS, CDR2 YFSETQ. This CDR3 region has 15 residues. V lost 5 bases and J 4 bases, leaving 16 bases between the germline ends. CDR3 region: CASSTAGDPGNTIYF. CDR3 DNA: TGCGCCAGCAGTACGGCGGGGGATCCCGGAAACACCATATATTTT.

This clone has more than one count but fewer than ten. CDR3 bases: TGTGCCAGCAGTGACTCTTCGGATACGCAGTATTTT. It codes for CASSDSSDTQYF. The chain employs TRBV6-4 and TRBJ2-3; the D is unclear. V lost 0 bases to trimming and J lost 6 bases, with 4 bases between them. CDR1 MRHNA and CDR2 SNTAGT come from the germline V gene. This CDR3 region has 12 residues.